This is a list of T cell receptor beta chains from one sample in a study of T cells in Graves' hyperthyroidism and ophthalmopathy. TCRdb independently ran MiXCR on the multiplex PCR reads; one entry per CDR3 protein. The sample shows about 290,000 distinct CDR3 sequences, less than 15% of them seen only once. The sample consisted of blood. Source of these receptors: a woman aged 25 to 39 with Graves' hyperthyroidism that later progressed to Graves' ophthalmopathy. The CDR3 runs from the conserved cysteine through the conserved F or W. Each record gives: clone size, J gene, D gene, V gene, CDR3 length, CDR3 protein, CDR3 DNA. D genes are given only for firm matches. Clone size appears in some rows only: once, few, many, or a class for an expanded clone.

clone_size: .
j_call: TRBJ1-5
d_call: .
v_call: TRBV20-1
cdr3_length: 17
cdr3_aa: CSARPTTDTNSNQPQHF
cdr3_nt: TGCAGTGCTAGACCGACCACAGACACCAATAGCAATCAGCCCCAGCATTTT

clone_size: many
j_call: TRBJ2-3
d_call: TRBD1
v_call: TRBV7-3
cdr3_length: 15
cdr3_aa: CASSFTGTDTDTQYF
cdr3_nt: TGTGCCAGCAGCTTTACCGGGACAGACACAGATACGCAGTATTTT

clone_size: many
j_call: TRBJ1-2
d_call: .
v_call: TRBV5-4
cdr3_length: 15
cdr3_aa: CASSLGRATNYGYTF
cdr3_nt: TGTGCCAGCAGCTTGGGGAGGGCCACTAACTATGGCTACACCTTC

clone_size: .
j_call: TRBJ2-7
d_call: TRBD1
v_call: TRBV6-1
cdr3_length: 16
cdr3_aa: CASSDQGTGGEYEQYF
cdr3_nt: TGTGCCAGCAGTGACCAAGGGACAGGGGGCGAGTACGAGCAGTACTTC

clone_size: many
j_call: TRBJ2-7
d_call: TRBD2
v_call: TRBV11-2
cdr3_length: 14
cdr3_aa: CASSPMAGGYEQYF
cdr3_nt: TGTGCCAGCAGCCCTATGGCGGGAGGGTACGAGCAGTACTTC

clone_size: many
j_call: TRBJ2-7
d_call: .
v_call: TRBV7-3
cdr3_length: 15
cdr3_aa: CASSQDGLSSYEQYF
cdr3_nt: TGTGCCAGCAGCCAAGACGGACTTTCCTCCTACGAGCAGTACTTC

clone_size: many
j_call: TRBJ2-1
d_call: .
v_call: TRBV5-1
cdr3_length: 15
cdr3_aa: CASSLESPPGDEQFF
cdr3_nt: TGCGCCAGCAGCTTGGAAAGCCCACCGGGGGATGAGCAGTTCTTC

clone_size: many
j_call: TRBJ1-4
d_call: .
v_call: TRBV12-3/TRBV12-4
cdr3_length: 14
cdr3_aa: CASSATDFNEKLFF
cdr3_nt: TGTGCCAGCAGTGCCACGGATTTTAATGAAAAACTGTTTTTT

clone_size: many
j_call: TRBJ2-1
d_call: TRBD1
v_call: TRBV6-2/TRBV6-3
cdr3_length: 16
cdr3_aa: CASSSLRQGLYNEQFF
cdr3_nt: TGTGCCAGCAGTTCTCTAAGACAGGGTTTGTACAATGAGCAGTTCTTC

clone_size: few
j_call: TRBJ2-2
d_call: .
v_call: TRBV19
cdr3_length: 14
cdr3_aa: CASSTRGNTGELFF
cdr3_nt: TGTGCCAGTAGTACTCGGGGGAACACCGGGGAGCTGTTTTTT

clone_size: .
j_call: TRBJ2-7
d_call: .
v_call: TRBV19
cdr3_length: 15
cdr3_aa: CASSIDTDGSYEQYF
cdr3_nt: TGTGCCAGTAGTATCGATACCGACGGCTCCTACGAGCAGTACTTC

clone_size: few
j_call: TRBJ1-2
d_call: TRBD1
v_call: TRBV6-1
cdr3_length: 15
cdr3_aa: CASFERDRGIHGYTF
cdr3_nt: TGTGCCAGTTTCGAAAGGGACAGGGGGATACATGGCTACACCTTC

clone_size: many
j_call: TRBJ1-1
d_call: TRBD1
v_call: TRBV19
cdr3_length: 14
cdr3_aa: CATTPWTGNTEAFF
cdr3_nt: TGTGCCACCACCCCATGGACAGGGAACACTGAAGCTTTCTTT

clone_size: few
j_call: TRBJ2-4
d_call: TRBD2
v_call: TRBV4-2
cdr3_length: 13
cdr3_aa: CASSQGTSDTQYF
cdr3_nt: TGTGCCAGCAGCCAAGGGACTAGCGACACTCAGTACTTC

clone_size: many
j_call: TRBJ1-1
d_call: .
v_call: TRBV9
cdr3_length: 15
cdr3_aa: CASSVVPGANTEAFF
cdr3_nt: TGTGCCAGCAGCGTAGTGCCAGGGGCGAACACTGAAGCTTTCTTT

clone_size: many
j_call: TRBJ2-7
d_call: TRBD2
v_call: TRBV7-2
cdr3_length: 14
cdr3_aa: CASSSLAGAYEQYF
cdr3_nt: TGTGCCAGCAGCTCCTTAGCGGGAGCCTACGAGCAGTACTTC

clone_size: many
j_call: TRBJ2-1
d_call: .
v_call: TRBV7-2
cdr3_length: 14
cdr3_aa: CASSLEPPTYEQFF
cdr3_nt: TGTGCCAGCAGCTTAGAACCCCCCACCTATGAGCAGTTCTTC

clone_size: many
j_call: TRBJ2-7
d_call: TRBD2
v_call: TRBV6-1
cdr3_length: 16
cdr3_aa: CASSEGLAGLSYEQYF
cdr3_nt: TGTGCCAGCAGTGAAGGGCTAGCGGGACTCTCCTACGAGCAGTACTTC

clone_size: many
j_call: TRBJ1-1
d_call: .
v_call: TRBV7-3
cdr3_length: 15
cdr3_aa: CASSSHPGTNTEAFF
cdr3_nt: TGTGCCAGCAGCTCCCATCCGGGGACGAACACTGAAGCTTTCTTT

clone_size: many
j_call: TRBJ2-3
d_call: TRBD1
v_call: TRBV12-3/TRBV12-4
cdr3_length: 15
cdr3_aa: CASSSTGVVADTQYF
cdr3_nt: TGTGCCAGCAGCTCCACAGGGGTAGTCGCAGATACGCAGTATTTT

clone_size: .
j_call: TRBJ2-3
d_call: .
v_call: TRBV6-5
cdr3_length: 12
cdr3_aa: CASSYKGDTQYF
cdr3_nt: TGTGCCAGCAGTTACAAGGGAGATACGCAGTATTTT

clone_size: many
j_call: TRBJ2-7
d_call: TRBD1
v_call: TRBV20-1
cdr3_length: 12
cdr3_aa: CSSTDRDDEQYF
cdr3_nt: TGCAGCTCCACCGACAGGGACGACGAGCAGTACTTC

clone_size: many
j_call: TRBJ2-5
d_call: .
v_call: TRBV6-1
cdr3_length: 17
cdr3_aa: CASKSLDILGGLETQYF
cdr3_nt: TGTGCCAGCAAATCTCTAGACATTTTGGGGGGGCTGGAGACCCAGTACTTC

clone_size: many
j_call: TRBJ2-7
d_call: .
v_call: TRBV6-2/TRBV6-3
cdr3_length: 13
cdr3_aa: CASSARFVHEQYF
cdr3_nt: TGTGCCAGCAGTGCAAGGTTCGTCCACGAGCAGTACTTC

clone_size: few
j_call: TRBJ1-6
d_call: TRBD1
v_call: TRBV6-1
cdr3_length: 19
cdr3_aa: CANRLRQGAGSSYNSPLHF
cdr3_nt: TGTGCCAACAGATTGAGACAGGGGGCTGGGAGCTCCTATAATTCACCCCTCCACTTT

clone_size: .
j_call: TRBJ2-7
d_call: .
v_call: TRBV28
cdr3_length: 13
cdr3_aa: CASRRTGRVEQYF
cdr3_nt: TGTGCCAGCAGGAGGACCGGGCGGGTCGAGCAGTACTTC

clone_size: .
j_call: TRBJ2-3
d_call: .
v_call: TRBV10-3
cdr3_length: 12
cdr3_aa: CALGGGRDTQYF
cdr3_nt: TGTGCCCTCGGTGGGGGGAGAGATACGCAGTATTTT

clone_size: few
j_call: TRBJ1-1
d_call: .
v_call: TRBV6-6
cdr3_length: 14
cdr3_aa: CASSYSNMNTEAFF
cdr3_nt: TGTGCCAGCAGTTACTCGAACATGAACACTGAAGCTTTCTTT

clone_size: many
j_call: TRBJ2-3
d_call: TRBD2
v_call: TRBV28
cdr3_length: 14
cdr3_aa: CASLLAGGPYTQYF
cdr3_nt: TGTGCCAGCCTTTTAGCGGGAGGGCCGTATACGCAGTATTTT